One sample yielded the 10 T cell receptor beta chains listed below, sequenced in a study of T-cell reconstitution after alpha-beta-depleted transplantation in children. Preparation of the TCRbeta library was carried out with unique molecular identifiers. Each CDR3 protein gets one entry after TCRdb re-called the PCR reads with MiXCR. The repertoire consists of roughly 300,000 distinct CDR3 sequences, with under 14% occurring once and the leading ten covering 20% to 25%. Sequencing used peripheral blood, obtained 180 days after TCRalphabeta/CD19-depleted stem cell transplant. These receptors were obtained from a male patient between 2 and 9 years old who had a stem cell transplant for chronic granulomatous disease, so the T cells may come from the graft donor.

Remarks on this clonotype: This may arise from a read error, as a much more abundant clone is one base away. The chain joins TRBV6-1 to TRBJ2-1; 7 nucleotides line up with TRBD2. CDR1 and CDR2 from the germline V gene are MNHNS and SASEGT. The CDR3 runs to 16 residues. V was clipped by 6 bases and J by 8 bases; unmatched bases: 16. The CDR3 nucleotides read TGTGCCAGCAGCCCAAAGACTAGCACCTCCGGCCATGAGCAGTTCTTC. The encoded protein is CASSPKTSTSGHEQFF.

This clonotype was recorded many times. The V gene is TRBV29-1, the J gene TRBJ1-2; tentative D call: TRBD1 (6 bases). The CDR3 loop spans 13 amino acids. Germline values: CDR1 SQVTM, CDR2 ANQGSEA. The V gene lost 6 bases and the J gene lost 1 base, with 12 bases spanning the gap. The CDR3 nucleotides read TGCAGCGTCGGGGGCCCGGATAACTATGGCTACACCTTC. It yields the protein CSVGGPDNYGYTF. The variable domain in full, with the rest retrieved from reference TRBV29-1 and TRBJ1-2, is SAVISQKPSRDICQRGTSLTIQCQVDSQVTMMFWYRQQPGQSLTLIATANQGSEATYESGFVIDKFPISRPNLTFSTLTVSNMSPEDSSIYLCSVGGPDNYGYTFGSGTRLTVV.

At least ten counts were recorded for this clonotype. The chain carries TRBV5-1 and TRBJ2-3; D is uncertain. Germline V gene sequence: CDR1 SGHRS, CDR2 YFSETQ. The CDR3 sequence is 13 residues long. The V gene lost 9 bases and the J gene lost 2 bases, with 13 bases spanning the gap. The CDR3 here is CATSDGSTDTQYF. The CDR3 DNA reads TGCGCCACCTCGGACGGTTCCACAGATACGCAGTATTTT.

The table lists this clonotype with many counts. This sequence joins TRBV20-1 and TRBJ2-1; 8 bases align to TRBD2. Germline CDR1 is DFQATT and CDR2 is SNEGSKA (reference sequence). The V gene end was trimmed by 2 bases and the J gene end by 9 bases; junction bases not matched to a gene: 21. This CDR3 comprises 18 residues. CDR3 DNA sequence: TGCAGTGCTAGACCCCCCTGGGACACGGCGGGAGGACGAGGTGAGCAGTTCTTC. Translating it yields CSARPPWDTAGGRGEQFF.

This clonotype was seen at least ten times. This chain uses TRBV20-1 with TRBJ1-2, with TRBD1 matching 9 bases. CDR3 length: 12 residues. The germline V gene encodes CDR1 DFQATT and CDR2 SNEGSKA (reference sequence). Trimming removed 4 bases from V and 7 bases from J; junction bases left unmatched: 4. The CDR3 nucleotides read TGCAGTGCTATCACAGGGGGCCTTGGCTACACCTTC. Translating gives CSAITGGLGYTF.

Points on this clonotype: A much larger clone differs by one base, so this may be a read error. The chain employs TRBV20-1 and TRBJ1-1; D is unclear. The V gene's germline CDR1 is DFQATT and CDR2 SNEGSKA (reference sequence). The CDR3 is 15 residues long. The CDR3 coding sequence is TGCTGTGCTAGAGATACCCCCACAGTGAACACTGAAGCTTTCTTT. As protein: CCARDTPTVNTEAFF.

With respect to this clonotype: Given a much more abundant clone one base away, this may be a read error. V is TRBV28 and J is TRBJ2-2; possible D gene TRBD2, 5 bases. The germline V and J ends were trimmed by 7 bases and 4 bases, with 16 bases remaining between them. The CDR3 is 15 amino acids. The germline CDR1 and CDR2 sequences are MDHEN and SYDVKM. This chain's CDR3 is CASKSGWAATGELFF. The CDR3 DNA is TGTGCCAGCAAATCGGGGTGGGCGGCCACCGGGGAGCTGTTTTTT. Filled out from reference TRBV28 and TRBJ2-2, the complete variable domain reads DVKVTQSSRYLVKRTGEKVFLECVQDMDHENMFWYRQDPGLGLRLIYFSYDVKMKEKGDIPEGYSVSREKKERFSLILESASTNQTSMYLCASKSGWAATGELFFGEGSRLTVL.

This clonotype was picked up many times. This rearrangement joins TRBV29-1 to TRBJ2-1, with 14 bases aligning to TRBD2. Germline CDR1 SQVTM, CDR2 ANQGSEA. V shed 6 bases and J 8 bases; nucleotides not matched to a gene: 6. The CDR3 is made up of 14 amino acids. The CDR3 nucleotides read TGCAGCGTCGGGACTAGCGGGGGTTGGGATGAGCAGTTCTTC. It encodes CSVGTSGGWDEQFF.

Many counts were recorded for this clonotype. The chain recombines TRBV24-1 with TRBJ2-1, with 7 bases aligning to TRBD2. The V gene's germline CDR1 is KGHDR and CDR2 SFDVKD. J lost 9 bases, V lost 5 bases, and 9 bases had no gene match. The CDR3 spans 14 residues. CDR3 coding DNA: TGTGCCACCAGTGCGGACGGGAGGAGGGGTGAGCAGTTCTTC. Translation: CATSADGRRGEQFF.

This clonotype was counted ten times or more. The rearrangement links TRBV20-1 to TRBJ2-5; D is possibly TRBD1 or TRBD2 (6 bases each). This CDR3 region has 14 residues. The germline V and J ends were trimmed by 0 bases and 6 bases, with 14 bases remaining between them. Germline V CDR1 and CDR2: DFQATT, SNEGSKA (reference sequence). The CDR3 nucleotides are TGCAGTGCTAGAGATCTCGTCCGGGGGCAGACCCAGTACTTC. It yields the protein CSARDLVRGQTQYF.